This passage covers 19 T cell receptor beta chains from one sample sequenced in a study of blood T cell repertoires in COVID-19. Clones were sequenced by immunoSEQ multiplex PCR, and TCRdb holds only the in-frame ones, with some missing. This table holds 40,000 to 65,000 clones, about 86% found once. What was sequenced was peripheral blood. These TCRs come from a man between 65 and 85 years old with active COVID-19.

The CDR3 loop is CASSLQRGGEEQFF. The CDR3 DNA is TGTGCCAGCAGCTTACAGCGGGGGGGCGAGGAGCAGTTCTTC. The chain links TRBV7-2 to TRBJ2-1; 10 bases agree with TRBD2. The CDR3 length is 14 residues. The germline V gene encodes CDR1 SGHTA and CDR2 FQGNSA. V lost 2 bases and J lost 10; bases outside the gene matches: 5.

The chain uses TRBV11-2 and TRBJ2-1, with 7 bases identical to TRBD1. The CDR3 contains 14 residues. The germline gives CDR1 SGHAT, CDR2 FQNNGV. V shed 1 base, J shed 14 bases, and the junction held 11 bases outside the gene matches. CDR3 bases: TGTGCCAGCAGCTTAGGGGCGAGGACAGGTTCGGAGTTCTTC. Protein product: CASSLGARTGSEFF.

V is TRBV7-3 and J is TRBJ2-3, with TRBD1 matching 7 bases. After removal of 4 bases from V and 9 bases from J, the junction contained 13 bases not matched to a gene. Germline V gives CDR1 SGHTA, CDR2 FQGTGA. The CDR3 extends over 15 amino acids. CDR3 loop: CASSSGRTGRGTQYF. The DNA for the CDR3 is TGTGCCAGCAGCTCTGGCCGGACAGGTCGCGGAACGCAGTATTTT.

The genes are TRBV24-1 and TRBJ1-4; D is uncertain. The CDR3 contains 13 residues. Trimming removed 3 bases from V and 7 bases from J, with 8 bases in between. CDR1 is KGHDR, CDR2 SFDVKD, per germline. For the CDR3, the DNA is TGTGCCACCAGTGATCCCACCAGTGAAAAACTGTTTTTT. Protein sequence: CATSDPTSEKLFF.

This chain joins TRBV13 and TRBJ2-2; D is undetermined. Trimming shortened V by 6 bases and J by 7 bases, and 9 bases separated the two germline ends. The germline CDR1 and CDR2 sequences are PRHDT and FYEKMQ (reference sequence). This CDR3 contains 12 residues. Here the CDR3 DNA reads TGTGCCAGCAGGGCTAGGATCGGGGAGCTGTTTTTT. Residues: CASRARIGELFF.

The rearrangement joins TRBV14 to TRBJ2-3; 10 bases match TRBD2. CDR1 is SGHDN and CDR2 is FVKESK in the germline V gene. The CDR3 totals 16 residues. The junction had 2 bases not matched to a gene; V was cut back by 0 bases and J by 2 bases. The CDR3 nucleotides read TGTGCCAGCAGCCAAGAGACTAGCGGGCACACAGATACGCAGTATTTT. Its protein is CASSQETSGHTDTQYF.

The chain uses TRBV7-2 and TRBJ2-3; D might be TRBD2 (5 bases). The V gene's germline CDR1 is SGHTA and CDR2 FQGNSA. V dropped 5 bases and J dropped 4 bases, with 13 bases sitting between them. The length of the CDR3 is 14 residues. The CDR3 protein is CASSADPRADTQYF. DNA of the CDR3: TGTGCCAGCAGCGCTGACCCGCGGGCAGATACGCAGTATTTT.

The V gene is TRBV19, the J gene TRBJ1-4; perhaps TRBD1 as D (6 bases). V lost 9 bases and J lost 8, with 16 bases in between. This CDR3 comprises 13 residues. Germline CDR1 is LNHDA and CDR2 is SQIVND (reference sequence). The CDR3 loop reads CASAGGGGEKLFF. The DNA of the CDR3 is TGTGCCAGCGCGGGGGGGGGCGGCGAAAAACTGTTTTTT.

The chain combines TRBV5-5 with TRBJ2-7; tentative D call: TRBD1 (5 bases). Germline V gene lookup returns CDR1 SGHKS and CDR2 YYEKEE (reference sequence). There are 16 residues in the CDR3. Trimming stripped 0 bases from V and 2 bases from J, with 15 bases between. This chain's CDR3 is CASSLGWGHQPYEQYF. The CDR3 nucleotides are TGTGCCAGCAGCTTGGGATGGGGCCACCAACCCTACGAGCAGTACTTC.

The J gene is TRBJ2-7, the V gene TRBV5-4; 7 bases map to TRBD2. V dropped 6 bases and J dropped 3; count of bases not matched to a gene: 12. CDR1 is SGHNT, CDR2 YYREEE, per germline (reference sequence). The length of the CDR3 is 15 residues. The CDR3 is CASTTGGGTVYEQYF. The CDR3 DNA follows: TGTGCCAGCACCACTGGCGGGGGTACCGTCTACGAGCAGTACTTC.

The chain joins TRBV19 to TRBJ2-7; 10 bases match TRBD1. Germline CDR1 LNHDA, CDR2 SQIVND (reference sequence). The CDR3 is 16 amino acids. After removal of 4 bases from V and 5 bases from J, the junction contained 11 bases not matched to a gene. The CDR3 loop reads CASSTLPGQGHDEQYF. The CDR3 nucleotides are TGTGCCAGTAGTACGCTTCCGGGACAGGGGCATGACGAGCAGTACTTC.

This sequence joins TRBV18 and TRBJ2-1, with a weak D call TRBD1 (5 bases). Germline CDR1 is KGHSH and CDR2 is LQKENI. Trimming shortened V by 3 bases and J by 3 bases, and 15 bases separated the two germline ends. The CDR3 loop spans 16 amino acids. The CDR3 region is CASSPQGPPYYNEQFF. CDR3 coding DNA: TGTGCCAGCTCACCCCAGGGCCCACCTTACTACAATGAGCAGTTCTTC.

V and J are TRBV9 and TRBJ1-5, with D unclear. This CDR3 contains 15 residues. Germline V gene data show CDR1 as SGDLS and CDR2 as YYNGEE. The germline V and J ends were trimmed by 4 bases and 2 bases, with 13 bases remaining between them. The CDR3 loop reads CASSPDGVGNQPQHF. DNA of the CDR3: TGTGCCAGCAGCCCTGACGGGGTCGGCAATCAGCCCCAGCATTTT.

This clone was recorded a few times. The CDR3 loop is CASTPGQLNTGELFF. The CDR3 coding sequence is TGCGCCAGCACCCCGGGACAATTGAACACCGGGGAGCTGTTTTTT. The rearrangement links TRBV5-1 to TRBJ2-2, with D possibly matching TRBD1 (6 bases). V dropped 6 bases and J dropped 1 base, with 13 bases sitting between them. CDR3 length: 15 residues. From germline, CDR1 is SGHRS and CDR2 YFSETQ.

The J gene is TRBJ2-5, the V gene TRBV5-1, with 8 bases fitting TRBD2. Trimming cost V 1 base and J 4 bases; bases outside gene matches: 9. The CDR3 is 16 amino acids. Germline values: CDR1 SGHRS, CDR2 YFSETQ. CDR3 bases: TGCGCCAGCAGCTTGTTATCCGGGGGGGCGGGAGAGACCCAGTACTTC. It specifies CASSLLSGGAGETQYF.

To note about this clone: Other DNA variants within this sample encode the same CDR3. V gene TRBV9 combines with J gene TRBJ2-2; 9 bases fit TRBD2. Trimming at V came to 0 bases and at J to 4 bases, leaving 7 bases not matched to a gene. This CDR3 has 17 amino acids. Per germline, CDR1 SGDLS and CDR2 YYNGEE. CDR3 DNA sequence: TGTGCCAGCAGCGTAGGGGGCGGGGGGGCCGCCACCGGGGAGCTGTTTTTT. This translates into CASSVGGGGAATGELFF.

The chain combines TRBV2 with TRBJ2-7, with D perhaps TRBD2 (6 bases). V was clipped by 6 bases and J by 3 bases, with 18 bases between them. Germline values: CDR1 SNHLY, CDR2 FYNNEI. The CDR3 has 15 amino acids. CDR3 protein: CASRKRLGGGYEQYF. The DNA of the CDR3 is TGTGCCAGCAGGAAGCGTCTGGGGGGAGGCTACGAGCAGTACTTC. Drawing the rest from reference TRBV2 and TRBJ2-7, the complete variable domain is EPEVTQTPSHQVTQMGQEVILRCVPISNHLYFYWYRQILGQKVEFLVSFYNNEISEKSEIFDDQFSVERPDGSNFTLKIRSTKLEDSAMYFCASRKRLGGGYEQYFGPGTRLTVT.

This clone was observed a single time. The chain carries TRBV10-2 and TRBJ1-3; 7 positions match TRBD1. J gave up 4 bases and V 0 bases, and 3 bases lay outside the gene matches. This CDR3 region has 15 residues. Germline V gene data show CDR1 as WSHSY and CDR2 as SAAADI. The CDR3 coding sequence is TGCGCCAGCAGTGAGTCGGAGACAGGGGGAAACACCATATATTTT. Protein: CASSESETGGNTIYF.

The chain has TRBV19 and TRBJ1-4; D remains unclear. The CDR3 extends over 15 amino acids. The V end was cut by 5 bases, the J end by 8 bases, with 18 bases between. Germline CDR1 reads LNHDA; CDR2 reads SQIVND (reference sequence). As DNA, the CDR3 is TGTGCCAGTAGTGCGACAAGGGCGACGGGAGAAAAACTGTTTTTT. Protein product: CASSATRATGEKLFF.